This record concerns one TCR beta chain sequence. It lacks a known antigen. No clone much larger than this one lies a single base away; base qualities are absent. The sample is drawn from a study of shared clonotypes between healthy human individuals (dated by TCRdb to 2020 to 2021). In terms of the full investigation: A couple of women and a few men aged 18 to 49 years were included in the cohort. To estimate repertoire size and how much clonotype sharing occurs between individuals, the study deeply sequenced the blood TCR repertoires of a handful of healthy adults. Per donor, three plates each were used for CD4 naive and CD4 memory, two for CD8 naive, and one for CD8 memory. Leukapheresis yielded between about 0.8 and 8.9 billion PBMCs per donor. Different laboratories and diverse techniques were used to prepare libraries and sequence TCR repertoires, to increase sequencing depth and limit assay-specific biases.

TCR CDR3 regions were amplified from genomic DNA by multiplex PCR using the deep immunoSEQ assay. Genomic DNA extracted from each cell subset was distributed evenly over all wells of several immunoSEQ 96-well plates, and each plate served as one replicate. Each replicate PCR for sorted subsets received approximately 220 ng genomic DNA, equal to about 29,000 T cell genomes. Purified libraries were quantified with a Qubit 3.0 fluorometer, sized on a Bioanalyzer 2100, and re-quantified with the KAPA Library Quantification kit. Every immunoSEQ 96-well plate was sequenced on a separate single-read 150-cycle Illumina NextSeq 550 flow cell. The paper's processing steps were these. Because the immunoSEQ output held only junctional sequences and lacked quality scores, the filtering could not match the filtering applied to full-length reads. To assign V/J genes and CDR3, sequences were annotated using PyIR, a Python wrapper for IgBLAST v1.9, with IMGT germline references. Reads were filtered out if the reads had weak V/J assignments (E-value above 1e-6), no CDR3, stop codons, out-of-frame junctions, or ambiguous translated residues. V3J clonotypes were defined as sequences sharing the same inferred V gene, J gene, and CDR3 amino acid sequence. The percentage overlap between two repertoires was calculated by dividing the number of shared unique clonotypes by the size of the smaller repertoire. Repertoire richness was assessed with RTK rarefaction, the Chao1 estimator, and Recon v2.1 estimates of unobserved clonotypes. OLGA was used to compute generation probabilities for all TCRbeta clonotypes that the gDNA method yielded from several donors. TCRdb provides this immuneACCESS table in a form limited to in-frame rearrangements. Some clones are lacking; in checked studies, under half of them reflect an unresolved V gene, and why the rest are absent is not known. D and trimming were read from the DNA, whereas the V and J calls and clone size are those reported in that table. In all, the sample holds approximately 2.4 million clones, and 95% of those were seen once. Around 0.13% of the sample lies in the top ten.

From a lookup of the germline V gene, CDR1 and CDR2 are MDHEN and SYDVKM. V gives up 6 bases and J gives up 7 bases, and the segment between their germline ends measures 15 bases. The CDR3 holds 14 amino acids from the cysteine to the phenylalanine. Only the CDR3 part of the read is kept: 42 bases, read in frame from the first base. Study-wide conclusions, independent of this receptor: Based on pairwise subsampling, the degree of clonotype sharing among donors was expected to be affected by sequencing depth. Sampling was restricted to blood, and TCR repertoires in tissue are likely to differ from TCR repertoires in blood. Incomplete sequencing was indicated by rarefaction of sorted-subset datasets, despite the large sequencing depth. The genetic and exposure-history diversity represented was limited by the small number of donors. Across a few donors, approximately 4.9% of naive CD4, roughly 3.5% of naive CD8, about 2.3% of memory CD4, and 0.4% of memory CD8 clonotypes were shared. Clonotypes shared by all four sorted-subset donors showed higher generation probabilities than non-shared clonotypes. Estimated clonotype richness was generally larger for naive than for memory subsets.

The donors were healthy, HIV-negative adults with no recently reported acute infections or vaccinations. All donors were Caucasian adults living in Nashville, Tennessee, USA. CD4+ T cells were enriched through magnetic negative selection, after which naive cells were positively selected on CD45RA and the remaining negative fraction served as the memory subset. Blood was collected by leukapheresis, and PBMCs were isolated by Ficoll-Histopaque density gradient centrifugation and then cryopreserved in liquid nitrogen vapor phase. Purity and quantity of every magnetically sorted T cell population were checked by analytical flow cytometry. From each sorted fraction, genomic DNA was isolated and quantified by UV absorbance on a Nanodrop 2000c.

The chain employs TRBV28 and TRBJ1-4, with a tentative D gene TRBD1 over 6 matching bases. This receptor was taken from a man aged 18 to 30 in good health. Material for sequencing was naive CD4+ T cells sorted from blood. The cell subset or site label on this specimen signifies: CD45RA+ positively selected. The CDR3 has the sequence CASRPTGRGEKLFF. The DNA reads TGTGCCAGCAGACCCACAGGGAGGGGTGAAAAACTGTTTTTT.